This TCR beta chain was profiled in a study of blood T cell repertoires in COVID-19. TCRdb keeps only in-frame clones here, not all; method: immunoSEQ multiplex PCR. The profile shows about 160,000 clones, approximately 81% of them singletons. The clonotype comes from a human donor with acute or convalescent COVID-19. The donor label of this sample is uncertain. Source material: peripheral blood.

The CDR3: CASSQQDSNTGELFF. As DNA, the CDR3 is TGCGCCAGCAGCCAGCAGGATTCGAACACCGGGGAGCTGTTTTTT. The V call is TRBV4-1, the J call TRBJ2-2; no clear D gene. The CDR3 sequence is 15 residues long. V was pared by 3 bases and J by 0 bases, with 8 bases between. Germline lookup yields CDR1 MGHRA and CDR2 YSYEKL.